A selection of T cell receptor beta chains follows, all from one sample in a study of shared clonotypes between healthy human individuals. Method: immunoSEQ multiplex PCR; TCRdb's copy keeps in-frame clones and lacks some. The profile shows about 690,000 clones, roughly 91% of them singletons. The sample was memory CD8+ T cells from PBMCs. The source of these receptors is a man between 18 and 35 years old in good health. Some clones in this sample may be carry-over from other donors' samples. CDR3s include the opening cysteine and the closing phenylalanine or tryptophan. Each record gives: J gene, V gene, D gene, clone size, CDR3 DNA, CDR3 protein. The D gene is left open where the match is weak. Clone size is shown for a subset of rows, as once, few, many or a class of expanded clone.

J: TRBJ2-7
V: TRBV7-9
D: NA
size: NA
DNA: TGTGCCAGCAGTTTTACCGGGACTTATTACGAGCAGTACTTC
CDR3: CASSFTGTYYEQYF

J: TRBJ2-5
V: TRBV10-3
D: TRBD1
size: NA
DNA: TGTGCCATCAGTGAGCCGGGACAGGGGATTCGGGAGACCCAGTACTTC
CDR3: CAISEPGQGIRETQYF

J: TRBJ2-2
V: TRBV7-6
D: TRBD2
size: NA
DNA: TGTGCCAGCAGTCATTCTGGGACTAGCGGAGATACGAACACCGGGGAGCTGTTTTTT
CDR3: CASSHSGTSGDTNTGELFF

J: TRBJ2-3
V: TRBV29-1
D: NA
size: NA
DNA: TGCAGCGTTGCTATACCCTGGACTATAACTAGCACAGATACGCAGTATTTT
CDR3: CSVAIPWTITSTDTQYF

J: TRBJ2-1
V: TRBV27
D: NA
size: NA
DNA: TGTGCCAGCAGTTGGGGAAATACCTACAATGAGCAGTTCTTC
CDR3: CASSWGNTYNEQFF

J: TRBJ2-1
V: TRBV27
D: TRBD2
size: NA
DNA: TGTGCCAGCAGTTTCGGGACTAGCGGGGACAATGAGCAGTTCTTC
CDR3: CASSFGTSGDNEQFF

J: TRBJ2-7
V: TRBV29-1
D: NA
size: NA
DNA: TGCAGCGGATGGGACGGGACCTACGAGCAGTACTTC
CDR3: CSGWDGTYEQYF

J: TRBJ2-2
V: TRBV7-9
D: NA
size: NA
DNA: TGTGCCAGCGGTAGTGCCGGGGAGCTGTTTTTT
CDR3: CASGSAGELFF

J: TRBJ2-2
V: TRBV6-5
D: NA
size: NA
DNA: TGTGCCAGCAGTTCCGACGACGGGAACACCGGGGAGCTGTTTTTT
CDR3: CASSSDDGNTGELFF

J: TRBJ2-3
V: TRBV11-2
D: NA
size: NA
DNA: TGTGCCAGCAGCGCATACCCGGGCACATCCACAGATACGCAGTATTTT
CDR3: CASSAYPGTSTDTQYF

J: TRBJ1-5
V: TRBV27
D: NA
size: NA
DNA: TGTGCCAGCAGTCCCGGGGGTGGGAGCAATCAGCCCCAGCATTTT
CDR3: CASSPGGGSNQPQHF

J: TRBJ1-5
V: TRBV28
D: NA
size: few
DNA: TGTGCCAGCAGTTATGCCGTGGATAGCAATCAGCCCCAGCATTTT
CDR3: CASSYAVDSNQPQHF

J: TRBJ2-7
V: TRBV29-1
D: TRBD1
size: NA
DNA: TGCAGCGTAGAGACAGGGGACTCCTACGAGCAGTACTTC
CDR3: CSVETGDSYEQYF

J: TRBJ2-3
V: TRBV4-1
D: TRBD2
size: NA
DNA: TGCGCCAGCAGCCAAGATCGACTAGCGATGCGCACAGATACGCAGTATTTT
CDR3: CASSQDRLAMRTDTQYF

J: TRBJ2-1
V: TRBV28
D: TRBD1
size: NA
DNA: TGTGCCAGCAGCCCAATGAGACAGGGATTCGACCAGTTCTTC
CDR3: CASSPMRQGFDQFF

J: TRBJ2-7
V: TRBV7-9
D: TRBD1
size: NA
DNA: TGTGCCAGCAGCCGACCCCCGACAGGGATCTCCTACGAGCAGTACTTC
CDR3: CASSRPPTGISYEQYF

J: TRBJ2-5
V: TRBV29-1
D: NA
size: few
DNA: TGCAGCGTTGTGAAGTACTGGGGAATCCAAGAGACCCAGTACTTC
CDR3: CSVVKYWGIQETQYF

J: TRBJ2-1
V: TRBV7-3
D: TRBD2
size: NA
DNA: TGTGCCAGCAGCGAGGGTGTAGCGGGAGTGGATGAGCAGTTCTTC
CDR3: CASSEGVAGVDEQFF

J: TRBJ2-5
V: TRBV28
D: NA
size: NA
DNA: TGTGCCAGCAGCCTGACCCCAAGGGAGACCCAGTACTTC
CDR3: CASSLTPRETQYF

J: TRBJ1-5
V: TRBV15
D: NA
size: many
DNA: TGTGCCACCAGCAGAGGCATCGGCCTCAACCAGCCCCAGCATTTT
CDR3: CATSRGIGLNQPQHF

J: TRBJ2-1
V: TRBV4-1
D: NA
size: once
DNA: TGCGCCAGCAGCCAAGCCCTCCCCCGACAGGAGCAGTTCTTC
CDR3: CASSQALPRQEQFF

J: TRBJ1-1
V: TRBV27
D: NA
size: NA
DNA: TGTGCCAGCAGTTCCTCCATTTCCCTGAACACTGAAGCTTTCTTT
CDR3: CASSSSISLNTEAFF

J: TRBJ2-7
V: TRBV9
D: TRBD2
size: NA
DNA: TGTGCCAGCAGAAGAGCGGGAGGGCCGGGCTACGAGCAGTACTTC
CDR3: CASRRAGGPGYEQYF

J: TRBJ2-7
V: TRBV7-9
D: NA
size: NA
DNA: TGTGCCAGCAGCTCGACTAGTGTCTACGAGCAGTACTTC
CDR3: CASSSTSVYEQYF

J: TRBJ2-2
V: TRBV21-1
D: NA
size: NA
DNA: TGTGCCAGCAGCAAAGGTCGGGCCCGGGAGCTGTTTTTT
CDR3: CASSKGRARELFF

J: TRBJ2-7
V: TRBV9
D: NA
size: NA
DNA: TGTGCCAGCAGCGTCGGGGTCGGGGACGAGCAGTACTTC
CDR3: CASSVGVGDEQYF

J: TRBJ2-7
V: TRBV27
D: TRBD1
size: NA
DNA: TGTGCCAGCAGTTTATCACCCGGGACAGCATACGAGCAGTACTTC
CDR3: CASSLSPGTAYEQYF

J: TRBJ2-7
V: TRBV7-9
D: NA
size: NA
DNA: TGTGCCAGCAGCCAAGGGGAAGGATACTACGAGCAGTACTTC
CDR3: CASSQGEGYYEQYF

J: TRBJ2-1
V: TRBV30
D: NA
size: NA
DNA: TGTGCCTGGAGCGGAGGCCCTTACAATGAGCAGTTCTTC
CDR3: CAWSGGPYNEQFF

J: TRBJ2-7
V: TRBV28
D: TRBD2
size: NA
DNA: TGTGCCAGCAGTTTCCCGGGACTAGCAGACGAGCAGTACTTC
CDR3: CASSFPGLADEQYF

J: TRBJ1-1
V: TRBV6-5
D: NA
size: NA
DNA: TGTGCCAGCAGTTACCTTGTCGGGGTGTACACTGAAGCTTTCTTT
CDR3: CASSYLVGVYTEAFF

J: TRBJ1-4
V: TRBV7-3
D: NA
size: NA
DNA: TGTGCCAGCAGCCTCGAAGGGGGAGGTGAAAAACTGTTTTTT
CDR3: CASSLEGGGEKLFF

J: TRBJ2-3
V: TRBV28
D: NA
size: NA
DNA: TGTGCCAGCTCCCAAGGCTGGTACACAGATACGCAGTATTTT
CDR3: CASSQGWYTDTQYF

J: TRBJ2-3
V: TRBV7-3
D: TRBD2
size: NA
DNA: TGTGCCAGCAGCTTAATGGCGGGGGCAGATACGCAGTATTTT
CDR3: CASSLMAGADTQYF

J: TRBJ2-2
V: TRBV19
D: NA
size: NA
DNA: TGTGCCAGTAGTATCCGGCCGGAGCGGAACACCGGGGAGCTGTTTTTT
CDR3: CASSIRPERNTGELFF

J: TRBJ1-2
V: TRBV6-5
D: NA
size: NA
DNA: TGTGCCAGCAGTTACAGGGAGAGCGACTATGGCTACACCTTC
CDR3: CASSYRESDYGYTF

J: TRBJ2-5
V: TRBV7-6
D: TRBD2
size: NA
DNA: TGTGCCAGCAGCTTACTAGCGGGAGTAAGGGAAGAGACCCAGTACTTC
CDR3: CASSLLAGVREETQYF

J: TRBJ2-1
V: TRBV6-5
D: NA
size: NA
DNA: TGTGCCAGCAGCGTTAGGGTTGGCTACAATGAGCAGTTCTTC
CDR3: CASSVRVGYNEQFF

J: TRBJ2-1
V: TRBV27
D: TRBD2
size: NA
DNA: TGTGCCAGCAGTTCAATAGCGGGAGGGCCTCGAAACAATGAGCAGTTCTTC
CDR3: CASSSIAGGPRNNEQFF